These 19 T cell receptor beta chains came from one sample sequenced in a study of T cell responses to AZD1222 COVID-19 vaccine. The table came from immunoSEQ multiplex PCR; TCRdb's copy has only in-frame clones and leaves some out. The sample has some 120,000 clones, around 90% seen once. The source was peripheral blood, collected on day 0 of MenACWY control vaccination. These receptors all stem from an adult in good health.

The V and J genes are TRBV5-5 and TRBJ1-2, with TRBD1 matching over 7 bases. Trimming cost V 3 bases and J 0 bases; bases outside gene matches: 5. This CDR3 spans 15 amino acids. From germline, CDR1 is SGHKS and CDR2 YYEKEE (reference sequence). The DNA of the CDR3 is TGTGCCAGCAGCTATACAGGGGACGCTAACTATGGCTACACCTTC. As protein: CASSYTGDANYGYTF.

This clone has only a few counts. In DNA form, the CDR3 reads TGCAGCGTTTTTGGGAGTAACACAGATACGCAGTATTTT. As protein: CSVFGSNTDTQYF. This rearrangement joins TRBV29-1 to TRBJ2-3; a weak D match, TRBD2 (5 bases). CDR3 size: 13 residues. Trimming pared 5 bases from V and 2 bases from J, leaving 11 bases between. Germline CDR1 reads SQVTM; CDR2 reads ANQGSEA.

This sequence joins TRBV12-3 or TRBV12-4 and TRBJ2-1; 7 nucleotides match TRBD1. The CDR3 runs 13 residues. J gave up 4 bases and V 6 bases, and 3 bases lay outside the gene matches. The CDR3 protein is CASRTGNYNEQFF. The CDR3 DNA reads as TGTGCCAGCAGGACAGGGAATTACAATGAGCAGTTCTTC.

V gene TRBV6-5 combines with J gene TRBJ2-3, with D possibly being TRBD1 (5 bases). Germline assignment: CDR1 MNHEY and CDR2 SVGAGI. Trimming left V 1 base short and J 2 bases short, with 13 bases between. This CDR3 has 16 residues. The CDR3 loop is CASSYWGQGSTDTQYF. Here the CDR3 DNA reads TGTGCCAGCAGTTACTGGGGCCAGGGTTCCACAGATACGCAGTATTTT.

The CDR3 loop reads CASSWSNTEAFF. Written as DNA, the CDR3 is TGTGCCAGCAGTTGGTCGAACACTGAAGCTTTCTTT. This chain uses TRBV28 with TRBJ1-1; D not resolved. This CDR3 is built from 12 residues. Looked up from germline, CDR1 is MDHEN and CDR2 is SYDVKM. V lost 4 bases to trimming and J lost 1 base, with 4 bases between them.

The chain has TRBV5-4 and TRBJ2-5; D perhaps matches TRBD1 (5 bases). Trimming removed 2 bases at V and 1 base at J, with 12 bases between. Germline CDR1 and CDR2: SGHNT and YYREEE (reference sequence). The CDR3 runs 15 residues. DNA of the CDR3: TGTGCCAGCAGCTTAGTAAGGGGCCCCCAAGAGACCCAGTACTTC. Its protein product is CASSLVRGPQETQYF.

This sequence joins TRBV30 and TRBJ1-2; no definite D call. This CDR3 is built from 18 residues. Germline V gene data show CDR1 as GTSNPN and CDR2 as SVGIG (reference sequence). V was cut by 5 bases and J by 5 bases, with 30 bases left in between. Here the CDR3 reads CAWDPLGPKKQTGYGYTF. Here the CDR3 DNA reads TGTGCCTGGGACCCCCTTGGACCTAAAAAACAAACGGGGTATGGCTACACCTTC. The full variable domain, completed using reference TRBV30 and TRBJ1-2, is SQTIHQWPATLVQPVGSPLSLECTVEGTSNPNLYWYRQAAGRGLQLLFYSVGIGQISSEVPQNLSASRPQDRQFILSSKKLLLSDSGFYLCAWDPLGPKKQTGYGYTFGSGTRLTVV.

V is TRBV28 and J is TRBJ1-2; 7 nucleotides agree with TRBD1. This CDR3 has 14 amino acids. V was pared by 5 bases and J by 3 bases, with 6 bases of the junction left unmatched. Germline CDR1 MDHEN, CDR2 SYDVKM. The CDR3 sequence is CASSPTDRYYGYTF. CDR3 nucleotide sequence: TGTGCCAGCAGTCCGACGGACAGGTACTATGGCTACACCTTC.

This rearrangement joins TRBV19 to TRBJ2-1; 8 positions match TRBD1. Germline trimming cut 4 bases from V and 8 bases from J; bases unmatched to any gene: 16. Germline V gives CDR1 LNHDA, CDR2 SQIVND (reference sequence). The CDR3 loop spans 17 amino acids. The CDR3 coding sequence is TGTGCCAGTAGTAGAGAGGGCGACAGGGGATGGGGAGATGAGCAGTTCTTC. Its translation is CASSREGDRGWGDEQFF.

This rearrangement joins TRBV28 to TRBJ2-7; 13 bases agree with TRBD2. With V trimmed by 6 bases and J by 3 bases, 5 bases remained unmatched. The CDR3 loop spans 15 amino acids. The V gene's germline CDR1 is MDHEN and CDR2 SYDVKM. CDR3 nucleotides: TGTGCCAGCAGCCGGGGGACTAGCGGGGACTACGAGCAGTACGTC. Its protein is CASSRGTSGDYEQYV.

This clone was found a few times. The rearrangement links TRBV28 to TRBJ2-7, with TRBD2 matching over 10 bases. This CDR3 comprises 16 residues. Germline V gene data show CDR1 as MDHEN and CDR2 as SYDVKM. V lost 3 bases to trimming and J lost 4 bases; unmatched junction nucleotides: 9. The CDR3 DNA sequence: TGTGCCAGCAGTTTGCCCGGGAGCGGGAGGGGGTACGAGCAGTACTTC. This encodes CASSLPGSGRGYEQYF.

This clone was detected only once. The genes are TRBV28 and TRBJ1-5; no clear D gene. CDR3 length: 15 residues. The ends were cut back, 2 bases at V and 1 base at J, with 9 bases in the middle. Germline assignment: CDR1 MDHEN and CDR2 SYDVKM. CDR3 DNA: TGTGCCAGCAGTTTAACGGATGTGAGCAATCAGCCCCAGCATTTT. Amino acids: CASSLTDVSNQPQHF.

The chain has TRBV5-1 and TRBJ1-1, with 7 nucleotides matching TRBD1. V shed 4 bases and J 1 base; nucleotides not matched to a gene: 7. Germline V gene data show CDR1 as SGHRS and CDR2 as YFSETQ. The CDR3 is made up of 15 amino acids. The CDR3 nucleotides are TGCGCCAGCAGCCCACAGGGACAGACGAACACTGAAGCTTTCTTT. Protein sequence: CASSPQGQTNTEAFF.

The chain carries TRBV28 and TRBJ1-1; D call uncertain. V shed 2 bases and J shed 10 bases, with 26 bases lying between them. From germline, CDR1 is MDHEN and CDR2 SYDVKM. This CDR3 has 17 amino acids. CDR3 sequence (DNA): TGTGCCAGCAGTTTACTCGTGTACGGAGTTAGAGTTTCGAGAGCTTTCTTT. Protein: CASSLLVYGVRVSRAFF.

Here the CDR3 reads CASSQLANEQFF. Here the CDR3 DNA reads TGTGCCAGCAGCCAACTAGCCAATGAGCAGTTCTTC. The genes are TRBV4-2 and TRBJ2-1; D is perhaps TRBD2 (5 bases). Germline lookup yields CDR1 LGHNA and CDR2 YNFKEQ. This CDR3 has 12 amino acids. Trimming left V 2 bases short and J 6 bases short, with 5 bases between.

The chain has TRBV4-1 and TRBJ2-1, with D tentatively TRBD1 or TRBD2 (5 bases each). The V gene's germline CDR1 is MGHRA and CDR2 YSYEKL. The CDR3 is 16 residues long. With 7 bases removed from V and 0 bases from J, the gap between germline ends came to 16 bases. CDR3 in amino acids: CASTSVGESSYNEQFF. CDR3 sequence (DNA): TGCGCCAGCACCTCGGTAGGGGAGAGCTCCTACAATGAGCAGTTCTTC.

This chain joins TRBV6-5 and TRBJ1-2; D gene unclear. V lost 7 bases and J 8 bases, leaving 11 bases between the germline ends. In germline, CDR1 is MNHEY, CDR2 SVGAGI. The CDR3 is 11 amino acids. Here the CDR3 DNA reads TGTGCCAGCACGCCGGGGTTCGGCTACACCTTC. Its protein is CASTPGFGYTF.

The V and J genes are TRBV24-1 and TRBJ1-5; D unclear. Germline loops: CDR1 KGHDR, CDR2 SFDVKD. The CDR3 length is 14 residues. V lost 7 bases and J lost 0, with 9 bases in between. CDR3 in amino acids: CATSPGFSNQPQHF. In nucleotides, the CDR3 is TGTGCCACCAGCCCGGGGTTTAGCAATCAGCCCCAGCATTTT.

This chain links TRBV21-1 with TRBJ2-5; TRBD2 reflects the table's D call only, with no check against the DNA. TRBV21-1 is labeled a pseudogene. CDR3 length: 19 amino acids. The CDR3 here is CASSKKGLAVSDPQETQYF. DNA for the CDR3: TGTGCCAGCAGCAAAAAGGGGCTAGCGGTTTCAGATCCCCAAGAGACCCAGTACTTC.